This passage covers 19 T cell receptor beta chains from one sample sequenced in a study of spatial heterogeneity in lung cancer. TCRdb processed the 5' RACE reads anew with MiXCR; each CDR3 protein has one entry. This repertoire shows more than 60,000 distinct CDR3 sequences, 8% found once; its top ten account for 6.8%. Regarding time point: sample taken at primary tumor resection. The input for sequencing was PBMCs, taken at surgery. All receptors come from a male donor with early-stage non-small cell lung cancer.

This clonotype was seen many times. The chain uses TRBV9 and TRBJ2-7; TRBD1 matches 7 bases. The CDR3 spans 14 residues. With 4 bases clipped from V and 2 bases from J, the junction kept 6 bases outside the gene matches. CDR1 is SGDLS, CDR2 YYNGEE, per germline. In DNA, the CDR3 is TGTGCCAGCAGCCAAGGGACAGTTACCTACGAGCAGTACTTC. The encoded protein is CASSQGTVTYEQYF.

Ten or more counts support this clonotype. The chain recombines TRBV27 with TRBJ1-6; D uncertain. CDR1 and CDR2 (germline): MNHEY, SMNVEV (reference sequence). The CDR3 extends over 14 amino acids. V was cut by 5 bases and J by 7 bases, with 12 bases left in between. The CDR3 is CASSRGVGNSPLHF. The CDR3 DNA reads as TGTGCCAGCAGTCGTGGGGTTGGGAATTCACCCCTCCACTTT.

J is TRBJ2-7 and V is TRBV6-1, with TRBD2 matching 10 bases. J lost 2 bases, V lost 4 bases, and 2 bases had no gene match. This CDR3 is 14 amino acids long. Looked up from germline, CDR1 is MNHNS and CDR2 is SASEGT. CDR3: CASSASGSAYEQYF. The CDR3, as DNA: TGTGCCAGCAGTGCTAGCGGGAGCGCCTACGAGCAGTACTTC.

This clonotype was seen many times. V is TRBV10-3 and J is TRBJ1-3, with a possible D match to TRBD1 (6 bases). The CDR3 has 16 amino acids. Trimming took 2 bases from V and 8 from J, leaving 19 bases between them. The V gene's germline CDR1 is ENHRY and CDR2 SYGVKD. The CDR3 loop is CAISETQGQNRDTIYF. The CDR3 DNA reads TGTGCCATCAGTGAGACCCAGGGGCAAAATCGGGACACCATATATTTT.

This clonotype was seen ten or more times. The J gene is TRBJ2-2, the V gene TRBV29-1; no definite D call. The CDR3 runs 13 residues. Trimming left V 4 bases short and J 0 bases short, with 6 bases between. Per the germline V gene, CDR1 is SQVTM and CDR2 is ANQGSEA. CDR3 protein: CSVAEPNTGELFF. The CDR3 DNA is TGCAGCGTTGCAGAGCCGAACACCGGGGAGCTGTTTTTT.

This clonotype was observed many times. The V call is TRBV27, the J call TRBJ2-3, with TRBD2 identical over 10 bases. The length of the CDR3 is 15 residues. Germline assignment: CDR1 MNHEY and CDR2 SMNVEV (reference sequence). J was trimmed by 0 bases and V by 9 bases; bases with no gene match: 6. The CDR3 DNA reads as TGTGCCAGTCTAGCGGGAGCTACTAGCACAGATACGCAGTATTTT. As protein: CASLAGATSTDTQYF.

In its sample, this clonotype was seen many times. The chain has TRBV11-2 and TRBJ2-1; TRBD2 matches 13 bases. Trimming at V came to 3 bases and at J to 8 bases, leaving 7 bases not matched to a gene. This CDR3 has 16 amino acids. Germline CDR1 reads SGHAT; CDR2 reads FQNNGV. The CDR3 DNA is TGTGCCAGCAGCTTGGGAGGGACTAGCGGGATTGATGAGCAGTTCTTC. Its protein is CASSLGGTSGIDEQFF.

This clonotype was recorded at least ten times. The chain couples TRBV6-6 to TRBJ2-5, with TRBD1 matching over 7 bases. V lost 7 bases to trimming and J lost 5 bases; unmatched junction nucleotides: 10. The CDR3 runs to 14 residues. The germline gives CDR1 MNHNY, CDR2 SVGAGI (reference sequence). The DNA for the CDR3 is TGTGCCAGCACCGTCACAGGGGTTGGGGAGACCCAGTACTTC. Its protein product is CASTVTGVGETQYF.

The chain is built from TRBV4-3 and TRBJ1-1; 7 positions match TRBD1. The CDR3 spans 14 residues. The J segment lost 6 bases and the V segment lost 0 bases, leaving 4 bases of the junction unmatched. CDR1 and CDR2 (germline): LGHNA, YSLEER. For the CDR3, the DNA is TGCGCCAGCAGCCAAGACAGGGGGTATGCTGAAGCTTTCTTT. Translation: CASSQDRGYAEAFF.

This clonotype has more than one count but fewer than ten. The rearrangement links TRBV20-1 to TRBJ2-7, with D uncertain. Germline V CDR1 and CDR2: DFQATT, SNEGSKA (reference sequence). CDR3 length equals 13 residues. V gave up 0 bases and J gave up 1 base, with 7 bases separating them. DNA for the CDR3: TGCAGTGCTAGAGATCCAGTATCCTACGAGCAGTACTTC. Translation: CSARDPVSYEQYF.

The sample holds a few counts of this clonotype. This sequence joins TRBV20-1 and TRBJ1-1, with D possibly matching TRBD1 (5 bases). CDR3 length: 12 residues. V lost 3 bases and J lost 8, with 13 bases in between. CDR1 is DFQATT and CDR2 is SNEGSKA in the germline V gene (reference sequence). The CDR3 sequence: CSARQGPFEAFF. CDR3 DNA: TGCAGTGCTAGGCAGGGCCCATTCGAAGCTTTCTTT.

The sample holds many counts of this clonotype. The V call is TRBV2, the J call TRBJ1-6; no definite D call. CDR1 is SNHLY, CDR2 FYNNEI, per germline. V dropped 4 bases and J dropped 0 bases, with 7 bases sitting between them. The CDR3 runs 15 residues. CDR3 DNA: TGTGCCAGCAGTGGGGATGGCTCCTATAATTCACCCCTCCACTTT. This sequence encodes CASSGDGSYNSPLHF.

There are many counts of this clonotype. The V and J genes are TRBV5-1 and TRBJ2-5; TRBD1 is a possible D gene (5 bases). Germline V gives CDR1 SGHRS, CDR2 YFSETQ. CDR3 length equals 14 residues. V shed 2 bases and J shed 5 bases, with 13 bases lying between them. The CDR3 DNA reads TGCGCCAGCAGCTTTATGGGGCTCGGGGAGACCCAGTACTTC. This gives the protein CASSFMGLGETQYF.

This clonotype was seen repeatedly, ten times or more. The chain couples TRBV10-3 to TRBJ2-7, with TRBD1 identical over 8 bases. The V gene end was trimmed by 10 bases and the J gene end by 2 bases; junction bases not matched to a gene: 7. Germline CDR1 is ENHRY and CDR2 is SYGVKD. The CDR3 sequence is 13 residues long. The CDR3, as DNA: TGTGCCACCAGGGGGCTGGGAGCCTACGAGCAGTACTTC. As protein: CATRGLGAYEQYF.

The rearrangement links TRBV29-1 to TRBJ2-5; 9 bases line up with TRBD1. The V segment lost 6 bases and the J segment 5 bases; nucleotides outside the gene matches: 4. Looked up from germline, CDR1 is SQVTM and CDR2 is ANQGSEA. This CDR3 spans 12 amino acids. CDR3 nucleotides: TGCAGCGTAAGACAGGGGGTGGAGACCCAGTACTTC. It yields the protein CSVRQGVETQYF.

This clonotype occurred many times. This chain joins TRBV5-1 and TRBJ1-2; no reliable D call. The CDR3 spans 15 residues. Per the germline V gene, CDR1 is SGHRS and CDR2 is YFSETQ. V shed 0 bases and J shed 8 bases, with 17 bases lying between them. CDR3 protein: CASSLDASSRPGYTF. The CDR3, as DNA: TGCGCCAGCAGCTTGGACGCGTCATCAAGGCCGGGCTACACCTTC.

The table lists this clonotype with many counts. The chain recombines TRBV20-1 with TRBJ2-7; 11 bases agree with TRBD2. The CDR3 is 14 amino acids. J was trimmed by 2 bases and V by 6 bases; bases with no gene match: 6. Germline V lookup: CDR1 DFQATT, CDR2 SNEGSKA (reference sequence). In DNA form, the CDR3 reads TGCAGTGCGACGCTAGCGGGAGGTGCCTACGAGCAGTACTTC. Amino acids: CSATLAGGAYEQYF.

This chain links TRBV6-6 with TRBJ2-2; 11 bases agree with TRBD2. This CDR3 spans 15 amino acids. Per germline, CDR1 MNHNY and CDR2 SVGAGI (reference sequence). V trimming: 6 bases; J trimming: 5 bases; junction bases outside the gene matches: 5. CDR3 DNA: TGTGCCAGCAGCCAGGGACTAGCGGAAACCGGGGAGCTGTTTTTT. Its protein is CASSQGLAETGELFF.

The genes are TRBV7-9 and TRBJ2-3; no clear D gene. Germline CDR1 SEHNR, CDR2 FQNEAQ (reference sequence). V was trimmed by 3 bases and J by 5 bases, leaving 9 bases between them. The CDR3 is 13 amino acids. The DNA for the CDR3 is TGTGCCAGCAGCTTTGTAAGAGGAGATACGCAGTATTTT. This codes for CASSFVRGDTQYF.